The 28 T cell receptor beta chains reported below all come from one sample, sequenced in a study of shared clonotypes between healthy human individuals. Generated by immunoSEQ multiplex PCR, the TCRdb table keeps only in-frame clones and is missing some. This sample has 520,000 or so clones; 75% to 85% occur once, and the top ten carry roughly 13%. Material for sequencing was PBMCs. Receptors were obtained from a woman aged 40 to 50 in good health. Some clones in this sample may be carry-over from other donors' samples.

For the CDR3, the DNA is TGCAGCGTTGGGGGCAGGGGATGGGATGAGCAGTTCTTC. This encodes CSVGGRGWDEQFF. The chain links TRBV29-1 to TRBJ2-1; D is perhaps TRBD1 (6 bases). There are 13 residues in the CDR3. V was trimmed by 4 bases and J by 8 bases, leaving 15 bases between them. CDR1 is SQVTM and CDR2 is ANQGSEA in the germline V gene.

The chain carries TRBV11-3 and TRBJ1-4; TRBD1 matches at 8 bases. V was clipped by 1 base and J by 0 bases; unmatched bases: 7. Germline V gives CDR1 SGHNT, CDR2 YENEEA. This CDR3 has 18 residues. The CDR3 DNA sequence: TGTGCCAGCAGCTTAGTGGCAGGGGGCCTAGCAACTAATGAAAAACTGTTTTTT. Translating gives CASSLVAGGLATNEKLFF. Drawing the rest from reference TRBV11-3 and TRBJ1-4, the complete variable domain is EAGVVQSPRYKIIEKKQPVAFWCNPISGHNTLYWYLQNLGQGPELLIRYENEEAVDDSQLPKDRFSAERLKGVDSTLKIQPAELGDSAVYLCASSLVAGGLATNEKLFFGSGTQLSVL.

The V gene is TRBV10-3, the J gene TRBJ2-5; weak D call: TRBD2 (9 bases). The CDR3 sequence is 17 residues long. With 6 bases removed from V and 2 bases from J, the gap between germline ends came to 22 bases. Germline V gene sequence: CDR1 ENHRY, CDR2 SYGVKD. This CDR3 is CAISDRGSAGGQETQYF. The CDR3 bases are TGTGCCATCAGCGACAGGGGTTCAGCGGGGGGACAAGAGACCCAGTACTTC.

In its sample, this clone was seen once. V gene TRBV2 combines with J gene TRBJ1-6; D is undetermined. The length of the CDR3 is 14 residues. Between the trimmed V and J ends, which lost 2 bases and 5 bases, there was a span of 7 bases. Per germline, CDR1 SNHLY and CDR2 FYNNEI. The CDR3 DNA follows: TGTGCCAGCAGTGAATACCCTCATAATTCACCCCTCCACTTT. It specifies CASSEYPHNSPLHF. Based on the CDR3 plus reference TRBV2 and TRBJ1-6, the full variable domain is EPEVTQTPSHQVTQMGQEVILRCVPISNHLYFYWYRQILGQKVEFLVSFYNNEISEKSEIFDDQFSVERPDGSNFTLKIRSTKLEDSAMYFCASSEYPHNSPLHFGNGTRLTVT.

The table lists this clone with a few counts. The rearrangement uses TRBV7-8 and TRBJ1-1, with TRBD1 identical over 9 bases. The CDR3 runs to 15 residues. After removal of 5 bases from V and 5 bases from J, the junction contained 9 bases not matched to a gene. Germline values: CDR1 SGHVS, CDR2 FQNEAQ. For the CDR3, the DNA is TGTGCCAGCAGCACCCGACAGGGGGTGAGGACTGAAGCTTTCTTT. This gives the protein CASSTRQGVRTEAFF.

The chain carries TRBV5-1 and TRBJ1-2; D gene unclear. Trimming stripped 0 bases from V and 1 base from J, with 7 bases between. Germline CDR1 is SGHRS and CDR2 is YFSETQ. This CDR3 contains 14 residues. CDR3 loop: CASSLGRLNYGYTF. CDR3 sequence (DNA): TGCGCCAGCAGCTTGGGACGGCTTAACTATGGCTACACCTTC.

The chain recombines TRBV15 with TRBJ1-4; the D is unclear. Germline assignment: CDR1 LNHNV and CDR2 YYDKDF (reference sequence). The CDR3 length is 14 residues. Deletions cut 5 bases from V and 9 bases from J, with 16 bases between. The CDR3 here is CATSPRSPAQKLFF. CDR3 sequence (DNA): TGTGCCACCAGCCCTCGGTCCCCGGCGCAAAAACTGTTTTTT.

The chain has TRBV15 and TRBJ2-3; TRBD2 aligns across 9 bases. This CDR3 is 16 amino acids long. J lost 0 bases, V lost 1 base, and 2 bases had no gene match. Germline V lookup: CDR1 LNHNV, CDR2 YYDKDF (reference sequence). The CDR3 is CATSRGTSGSTDTQYF. The CDR3 DNA follows: TGTGCCACCAGCAGAGGTACTAGCGGGAGCACAGATACGCAGTATTTT.

This clone was seen a single time. The chain combines TRBV29-1 with TRBJ2-3; the D call may be TRBD1 or TRBD2 (5 bases each). CDR3 length: 14 amino acids. Per germline, CDR1 SQVTM and CDR2 ANQGSEA. The ends were cut back, 7 bases at V and 4 bases at J, with 18 bases in the middle. DNA of the CDR3: TGCAGCGCGGAGGACTTGGGGGTTGCAGATACGCAGTATTTT. It yields the protein CSAEDLGVADTQYF.

This clone was recorded once. CDR3 DNA: TGTGCCAGCAGTTTCCCGGGTCCAAGCAATCAGCCCCAGCATTTT. Protein: CASSFPGPSNQPQHF. The chain couples TRBV28 to TRBJ1-5; D unclear. Between the trimmed V and J ends, which lost 3 bases and 1 base, there was a span of 10 bases. In germline, CDR1 is MDHEN, CDR2 SYDVKM. There are 15 residues in the CDR3.

The chain combines TRBV5-1 with TRBJ2-5; 11 bases line up with TRBD2. The germline V gene encodes CDR1 SGHRS and CDR2 YFSETQ. CDR3 length: 17 residues. Trimming at V came to 1 base and at J to 1 base, leaving 6 bases not matched to a gene. The CDR3 DNA reads TGCGCCAGCAGCTTGCTACTAGCGGGGGTGCCCCAAGAGACCCAGTACTTC. This sequence encodes CASSLLLAGVPQETQYF. Based on the CDR3 plus reference TRBV5-1 and TRBJ2-5, the full variable domain is KAGVTQTPRYLIKTRGQQVTLSCSPISGHRSVSWYQQTPGQGLQFLFEYFSETQRNKGNFPGRFSGRQFSNSRSEMNVSTLELGDSALYLCASSLLLAGVPQETQYFGPGTRLLVL.

V usage is TRBV7-9 and J usage is TRBJ1-3; no clear D. Trimming stripped 3 bases from V and 4 bases from J, with 13 bases between. The CDR3 runs 15 residues. CDR1 and CDR2 from the germline V gene are SEHNR and FQNEAQ (reference sequence). The CDR3 DNA is TGTGCCAGCAGCTTGGGCAGCCCGGGGGGAAACACCATATATTTT. Translation gives CASSLGSPGGNTIYF. Using reference TRBV7-9 and TRBJ1-3 for the parts outside the CDR3, the full variable domain is DTGVSQNPRHKITKRGQNVTFRCDPISEHNRLYWYRQTLGQGPEFLTYFQNEAQLEKSRLLSDRFSAERPKGSFSTLEIQRTEQGDSAMYLCASSLGSPGGNTIYFGEGSWLTVV.

This rearrangement joins TRBV10-3 to TRBJ1-1, with D possibly being TRBD1 (5 bases). From germline, CDR1 is ENHRY and CDR2 SYGVKD. The CDR3 runs 15 residues. V dropped 6 bases and J dropped 4 bases, with 18 bases sitting between them. CDR3 loop: CAISSSMGDGTEAFF. CDR3 coding DNA: TGTGCCATCAGCTCTTCAATGGGGGATGGCACTGAAGCTTTCTTT.

This sequence joins TRBV7-2 and TRBJ2-1, with a weak D call TRBD1 (5 bases). Germline loops: CDR1 SGHTA, CDR2 FQGNSA. CDR3 length: 15 residues. Deletions cut 2 bases from V and 6 bases from J, with 14 bases between. CDR3 residues: CASSLQGTYGNEQFF. CDR3 DNA sequence: TGTGCCAGCAGCTTACAGGGAACCTACGGCAATGAGCAGTTCTTC.

This clone showed up just once. This chain joins TRBV6-1 and TRBJ2-5; D may be TRBD1 or TRBD2 (5 bases each). The CDR3 has 14 amino acids. Germline CDR1 reads MNHNS; CDR2 reads SASEGT. Between the trimmed V and J ends, which lost 6 bases and 3 bases, there was a span of 14 bases. CDR3 DNA sequence: TGTGCCAGCAGCTTGGGACCAATAGAAGAGACCCAGTACTTC. Translation gives CASSLGPIEETQYF.

This clone appeared a few times. Other DNA variants within this sample encode the same CDR3. The chain recombines TRBV29-1 with TRBJ1-1; TRBD1 agrees at 9 bases. Losses at the gene ends were 3 bases for V and 1 base for J; bases not matched to a gene: 0. CDR1 is SQVTM, CDR2 ANQGSEA, per germline. The CDR3 has 13 amino acids. CDR3 loop: CSVETGGNTEAFF. CDR3 nucleotides: TGCAGCGTTGAGACAGGGGGGAACACTGAAGCTTTCTTT.

The chain recombines TRBV7-8 with TRBJ1-1, with unresolved D. The germline V and J ends were trimmed by 5 bases and 1 base, with 11 bases remaining between them. The CDR3 covers 14 residues. Looked up from germline, CDR1 is SGHVS and CDR2 is FQNEAQ. CDR3 sequence: CASSGTVGNTEAFF. For the CDR3, the DNA is TGTGCCAGCAGCGGAACGGTTGGGAACACTGAAGCTTTCTTT.

The chain is built from TRBV5-4 and TRBJ2-1; tentative D call: TRBD2 (5 bases). Trimming removed 0 bases from V and 4 bases from J, with 11 bases in between. The CDR3 sequence is 15 residues long. Germline CDR1 and CDR2: SGHNT and YYREEE (reference sequence). CDR3 protein: CASSLGETLYNEQFF. In DNA form, the CDR3 reads TGTGCCAGCAGCTTGGGGGAGACCCTATACAATGAGCAGTTCTTC.

The chain recombines TRBV5-6 with TRBJ2-3; tentatively, D is TRBD2 (6 bases). The CDR3 has 15 residues. Trimming took 0 bases from V and 5 from J, leaving 13 bases between them. Germline V lookup: CDR1 SGHDT, CDR2 YYEEEE. The CDR3 coding sequence is TGTGCCAGCAGCTTGGAGCCTAGCGAGGGAGATACGCAGTATTTT. It is translated as CASSLEPSEGDTQYF.

V and J are TRBV28 and TRBJ1-2; TRBD1 might be the D (5 bases). Germline values: CDR1 MDHEN, CDR2 SYDVKM. The length of the CDR3 is 12 residues. With 7 bases removed from V and 8 bases from J, the gap between germline ends came to 14 bases. The CDR3 is CASNQGLRGYTF. The CDR3 DNA follows: TGTGCCAGCAATCAGGGTCTTCGGGGCTACACCTTC.

The gene calls are TRBV28 and TRBJ2-7; TRBD1 is a possible D gene (6 bases). Germline V gene data show CDR1 as MDHEN and CDR2 as SYDVKM. CDR3 length equals 15 residues. V lost 7 bases to trimming and J lost 6 bases, with 22 bases between them. DNA of the CDR3: TGTGCCAGCAAACTCCCGAGTGCTGGGGGCGGCGAGCAGTACTTC. The encoded protein is CASKLPSAGGGEQYF.

This sequence joins TRBV6-1 and TRBJ2-3; tentative D call: TRBD2 (6 bases). The CDR3 is made up of 16 amino acids. Trimming removed 0 bases at V and 1 base at J, with 11 bases between. CDR1 and CDR2 from the germline V gene are MNHNS and SASEGT. The CDR3 loop is CASSEAPASGTDTQYF. The CDR3 coding sequence is TGTGCCAGCAGTGAAGCGCCGGCTAGCGGCACAGATACGCAGTATTTT.

The rearrangement links TRBV28 to TRBJ2-1, with 12 bases that match TRBD2. The CDR3 length is 16 residues. V lost 4 bases and J lost 6; bases outside the gene matches: 7. CDR1 is MDHEN, CDR2 SYDVKM, per germline. For the CDR3, the DNA is TGTGCCAGCAGTTCTGAACTAGCGGGAGGTTCCAATGAGCAGTTCTTC. Translation gives CASSSELAGGSNEQFF.

This chain connects TRBV15 to TRBJ1-5; D is perhaps TRBD1 (5 bases). The length of the CDR3 is 13 residues. Trimming pared 0 bases from V and 11 bases from J, leaving 11 bases between. CDR1 is LNHNV, CDR2 YYDKDF, per germline (reference sequence). The CDR3 reads CATSRDQGLSQHF. DNA of the CDR3: TGTGCCACCAGCAGAGATCAGGGCTTGTCCCAGCATTTT.

The chain recombines TRBV9 with TRBJ2-3; TRBD2 matches 10 bases. The CDR3 runs 17 residues. CDR1 is SGDLS, CDR2 YYNGEE, per germline. Germline trimming cut 0 bases from V and 4 bases from J; bases unmatched to any gene: 8. The CDR3 sequence: CASSVDLAGDLADTQYF. As DNA, the CDR3 is TGTGCCAGCAGCGTAGACCTAGCGGGAGATCTGGCAGATACGCAGTATTTT.

This chain connects TRBV14 to TRBJ2-1; no definite D call. CDR1 and CDR2 from the germline V gene are SGHDN and FVKESK. CDR3 length: 14 amino acids. The V end lost 0 bases, the J end lost 6 bases, and 9 bases lay between the germline ends. The CDR3 reads CASSQDISLNEQFF. CDR3 coding DNA: TGTGCCAGCAGCCAAGATATCTCCCTCAATGAGCAGTTCTTC.

V usage is TRBV28 and J usage is TRBJ2-3, with D maybe TRBD1 (5 bases). Trimming removed 6 bases at V and 2 bases at J, with 9 bases between. Looked up from germline, CDR1 is MDHEN and CDR2 is SYDVKM. This CDR3 has 13 residues. The CDR3 nucleotides are TGTGCCAGCAGCTGGACACCCACAGATACGCAGTATTTT. It specifies CASSWTPTDTQYF.

The rearrangement links TRBV5-4 to TRBJ2-7; TRBD2 matches 16 bases. J was trimmed by 7 bases and V by 4 bases; bases with no gene match: 8. The CDR3 has 16 amino acids. Germline V gene sequence: CDR1 SGHNT, CDR2 YYREEE (reference sequence). CDR3 amino acids: CASSPGTSGRVGEQYF. As DNA, the CDR3 is TGTGCCAGCAGCCCCGGGACTAGCGGGAGGGTAGGAGAGCAGTACTTC.